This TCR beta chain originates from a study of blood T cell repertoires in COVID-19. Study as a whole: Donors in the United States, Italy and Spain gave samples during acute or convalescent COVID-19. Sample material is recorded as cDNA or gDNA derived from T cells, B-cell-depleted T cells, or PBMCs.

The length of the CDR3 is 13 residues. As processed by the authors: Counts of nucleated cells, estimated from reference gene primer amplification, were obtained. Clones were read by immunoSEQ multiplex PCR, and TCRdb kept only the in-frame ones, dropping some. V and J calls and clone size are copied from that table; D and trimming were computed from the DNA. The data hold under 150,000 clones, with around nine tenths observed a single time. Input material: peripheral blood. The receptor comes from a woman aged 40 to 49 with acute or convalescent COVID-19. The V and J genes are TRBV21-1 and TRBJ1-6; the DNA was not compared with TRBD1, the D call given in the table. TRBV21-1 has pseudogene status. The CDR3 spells CASSKGGRSPLHF. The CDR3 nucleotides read TGTGCCAGCAGCAAAGGGGGGCGATCACCCCTCCACTTT.